This T cell receptor beta chain originates from a study of CD8+CD57+ T cells in acquired aplastic anemia. CDR3 and TCR beta VDJ profiling relied on a genomic DNA template. TCRdb ran MiXCR on the reads and lists one entry per CDR3 protein. The sample yields about 62,000 distinct CDR3 sequences, about 50% seen once. In the case of this clonotype: Its target is unknown.

The CDR3 has 13 amino acids. CDR1 and CDR2 from the germline V gene are ENHRY and SYGVKD. With V trimmed by 10 bases and J by 6 bases, 12 bases remained unmatched. Study findings and constraints: A significant difference in CD8+ Simpson's diversity between patients and controls was not found. There were over 25 CD8+ CDR3 sequences that occurred in both patients and controls.

The chain carries TRBV10-3 and TRBJ2-7, with 7 bases aligning to TRBD1. The TCR sequence derives from a human donor in good health, serving as a control. The sample was sorted CD4+, CD8+, or CD8+CD57+ T cells (not recorded which) from PBMCs. CDR3 residues: CASGEGQTGEQYF. CDR3 nucleotides: TGTGCCAGCGGTGAGGGACAGACCGGCGAGCAGTACTTC.